A selection of T cell receptor beta chains follows, all from one sample in a study of radiotherapy plus CTLA-4 blockade in lung cancer. Here immunoSEQ multiplex PCR was the method, and the copy in TCRdb shows in-frame clones only, minus some. The sample records around 82,000 clones, more than 80% being singletons. This specimen was peripheral blood, taken from a patient treated with radiotherapy plus ipilimumab. Every receptor here comes from a human donor with non-small cell lung cancer who had stable disease on radiotherapy plus ipilimumab. Each CDR3 is given with its conserved first and last residue. The order of the fields is V gene, J gene, D gene, clone size, CDR3 DNA, CDR3 protein. The D gene is left open where the match is weak. Size tells how often a clone was seen (once, few, many) or the class of an expanded clone, and some rows leave it out.

v_gene: TRBV6-6; j_gene: TRBJ1-6; d_gene: TRBD1; abundance: -; CDR3nt: TGTGCCAGCACACAGGGGGATAATTCACCCCTCCACTTT; CDR3aa: CASTQGDNSPLHF
v_gene: TRBV27; j_gene: TRBJ1-1; d_gene: TRBD1; abundance: -; CDR3nt: TGTGCCAGCAGTGTACGAACAGGGGGGATTAGGGACACTGAAGCTTTCTTT; CDR3aa: CASSVRTGGIRDTEAFF
v_gene: TRBV4-2; j_gene: TRBJ2-1; d_gene: -; abundance: -; CDR3nt: TGTGCCAGCAGACTCCGGGACTCCAGCTCCTACAATGAGCAGTTCTTC; CDR3aa: CASRLRDSSSYNEQFF
v_gene: TRBV29-1; j_gene: TRBJ2-2; d_gene: TRBD2; abundance: -; CDR3nt: TGCAGCGGCGGACTAGCGGGAGGGGCGAACACCGGGGAGCTGTTTTTT; CDR3aa: CSGGLAGGANTGELFF
v_gene: TRBV9; j_gene: TRBJ2-2; d_gene: -; abundance: once; CDR3nt: TGTGCCAGCAGCGTAGAGCCCCGATCCTTCACCGGGGAGCTGTTTTTT; CDR3aa: CASSVEPRSFTGELFF
v_gene: TRBV6-9; j_gene: TRBJ1-3; d_gene: TRBD1; abundance: -; CDR3nt: TGTGCCAGCAGTAAGAGGACAGGACTCTTCTCTGGAAACACCATATATTTT; CDR3aa: CASSKRTGLFSGNTIYF
v_gene: TRBV19; j_gene: TRBJ2-3; d_gene: -; abundance: -; CDR3nt: TGTGCCAGTACCCCTCACGCGGAGGATACGCAGTATTTT; CDR3aa: CASTPHAEDTQYF
v_gene: TRBV2; j_gene: TRBJ2-7; d_gene: -; abundance: -; CDR3nt: TGTGCCAGCACCGATGAGACTAGTCGCGAGCAGTACTTC; CDR3aa: CASTDETSREQYF
v_gene: TRBV28; j_gene: TRBJ2-5; d_gene: TRBD1; abundance: few; CDR3nt: TGTGCCAGCAGTTTAGGAGAGACAGGGGGCCAAGAGACCCAGTACTTC; CDR3aa: CASSLGETGGQETQYF
v_gene: TRBV7-9; j_gene: TRBJ1-1; d_gene: -; abundance: -; CDR3nt: TGTGCCAGCAGCTCGCAGGCAGGGCGGGGCACTGAAGCTTTCTTT; CDR3aa: CASSSQAGRGTEAFF
v_gene: TRBV5-6; j_gene: TRBJ2-5; d_gene: -; abundance: few; CDR3nt: TGTGCCAGCAGCATCCGGAGGGAGACCCAGTACTTC; CDR3aa: CASSIRRETQYF
v_gene: TRBV18; j_gene: TRBJ2-7; d_gene: -; abundance: -; CDR3nt: TGTGCCAGCTCACCCCGACAGGGAGGCGAGCAGTACTTC; CDR3aa: CASSPRQGGEQYF
v_gene: TRBV21-1; j_gene: TRBJ2-7; d_gene: -; abundance: -; CDR3nt: TGTGCCAGCAGCAAAGCTGGCCGTAGGAGAGACTACGAGCAGTACTTC; CDR3aa: CASSKAGRRRDYEQYF
v_gene: TRBV18; j_gene: TRBJ1-6; d_gene: TRBD1; abundance: -; CDR3nt: TGTGCCAGCTCACCACAAAGACAGGGGAATTCACCCCTCCACTTT; CDR3aa: CASSPQRQGNSPLHF
v_gene: TRBV9; j_gene: TRBJ1-2; d_gene: TRBD1; abundance: once; CDR3nt: TGTGCCAGCAGCGTAAAAAGGGGGGACAGGGGGGGCGATGGCTACACCTTC; CDR3aa: CASSVKRGDRGGDGYTF
v_gene: TRBV21-1; j_gene: TRBJ2-7; d_gene: -; abundance: -; CDR3nt: TGTGCCACCTGGGGAGGGGGCCTACCTCGCTGGACCCGACCCGACTGCGAGCAGTACTTC; CDR3aa: CATWGGGLPRWTRPDCEQYF
v_gene: TRBV9; j_gene: TRBJ1-1; d_gene: -; abundance: -; CDR3nt: TGTGCCAGCAGCGTAGACCAGGGAAGGGGGAACACTGAAGCTTTCTTT; CDR3aa: CASSVDQGRGNTEAFF
v_gene: TRBV27; j_gene: TRBJ2-5; d_gene: -; abundance: -; CDR3nt: TGTGCCAGCAGTTTGACGATAACAGGGAACCAAGAGACCCAGTACTTC; CDR3aa: CASSLTITGNQETQYF
v_gene: TRBV5-4; j_gene: TRBJ1-6; d_gene: TRBD1; abundance: -; CDR3nt: TGTGCCAGCCAAGGACAGGGCAAAGCCAATTCACCCCTCCACTTT; CDR3aa: CASQGQGKANSPLHF
v_gene: TRBV5-1; j_gene: TRBJ2-7; d_gene: -; abundance: -; CDR3nt: TGCGCCAGCAGCCCGCTTACGTGGCCCGAGCAGTACTTC; CDR3aa: CASSPLTWPEQYF
v_gene: TRBV18; j_gene: TRBJ1-4; d_gene: -; abundance: -; CDR3nt: TGTGCCAGCTCACGAGACAAGGGACGGACGCTCGTACAACTGTTTTTT; CDR3aa: CASSRDKGRTLVQLFF
v_gene: TRBV10-2; j_gene: TRBJ2-2; d_gene: -; abundance: -; CDR3nt: TGCGCCAGCAGTGATGAAACGGAAAGGCCCGGGGAGCTGTTTTTT; CDR3aa: CASSDETERPGELFF
v_gene: TRBV6-5; j_gene: TRBJ2-2; d_gene: TRBD1; abundance: few; CDR3nt: TGTGCCAGCACCAGGGGACAGGGACTCGGGGAGCTGTTTTTT; CDR3aa: CASTRGQGLGELFF
v_gene: TRBV30; j_gene: TRBJ2-1; d_gene: -; abundance: few; CDR3nt: TGTGCCGGGGGGGCCCTGGCCTACAATGAGCAGTTCTTC; CDR3aa: CAGGALAYNEQFF
v_gene: TRBV7-9; j_gene: TRBJ2-7; d_gene: TRBD1; abundance: few; CDR3nt: TGTGCCAGCAGCTCGCAGGACAGGGGGGTATCCTACGAGCAGTACTTC; CDR3aa: CASSSQDRGVSYEQYF
v_gene: TRBV27; j_gene: TRBJ2-7; d_gene: -; abundance: -; CDR3nt: TGTGCCAGCAGCCCGCATTACGGGACACCTACCTACGAGCAGTACTTC; CDR3aa: CASSPHYGTPTYEQYF
v_gene: TRBV10-2; j_gene: TRBJ2-3; d_gene: -; abundance: -; CDR3nt: TGCGCCAGCAGACTAACGGGAGATACGCAGTATTTT; CDR3aa: CASRLTGDTQYF
v_gene: TRBV27; j_gene: TRBJ2-2; d_gene: -; abundance: -; CDR3nt: TGTGCCAGCAGTTTATTGGGGGGCCCCGGGGAGCTGTTTTTT; CDR3aa: CASSLLGGPGELFF
v_gene: TRBV7-9; j_gene: TRBJ2-7; d_gene: -; abundance: -; CDR3nt: TGTGCCAGCAGCTACGACGGGTACGAGCAGTACTTC; CDR3aa: CASSYDGYEQYF
v_gene: TRBV25-1; j_gene: TRBJ2-3; d_gene: -; abundance: once; CDR3nt: TGTGCCAGCAGTCCGTGGGACTCCACCACAGATACGCAGTATTTT; CDR3aa: CASSPWDSTTDTQYF
v_gene: TRBV7-8; j_gene: TRBJ1-5; d_gene: TRBD1; abundance: -; CDR3nt: TGTGCCAGCAGCTTAGAGGGGACAGGGGGTCAGCCCCAGCATTTT; CDR3aa: CASSLEGTGGQPQHF
v_gene: TRBV7-2; j_gene: TRBJ1-6; d_gene: -; abundance: -; CDR3nt: TGTGCCAGCAGCCCTAGCACCCGCTCCTATAATTCACCCCTTCACTTT; CDR3aa: CASSPSTRSYNSPLHF
v_gene: TRBV6-1; j_gene: TRBJ2-7; d_gene: -; abundance: -; CDR3nt: TGTGCCAGCAGTGAAGCCGGCAGGGGAGGATACGAGCAGTACTTC; CDR3aa: CASSEAGRGGYEQYF
v_gene: TRBV6-4; j_gene: TRBJ2-2; d_gene: -; abundance: few; CDR3nt: TGTGCCGCCGGAGGGCCGGACACCGGGGAGCTGTTTTTT; CDR3aa: CAAGGPDTGELFF
v_gene: TRBV2; j_gene: TRBJ2-7; d_gene: -; abundance: once; CDR3nt: TGTGCCAGCAACTCGAGGGGCCACGAGCAGTACTTC; CDR3aa: CASNSRGHEQYF
v_gene: TRBV5-1; j_gene: TRBJ2-5; d_gene: -; abundance: -; CDR3nt: TGCGCCAGCAGCGGGAATCCGGGAAACCAAGAGACCCAGTACTTC; CDR3aa: CASSGNPGNQETQYF
v_gene: TRBV27; j_gene: TRBJ2-7; d_gene: -; abundance: -; CDR3nt: TGTGCCAGCAGTTTAAGACCCTTGGGCGAGCAGTACTTC; CDR3aa: CASSLRPLGEQYF
v_gene: TRBV9; j_gene: TRBJ2-1; d_gene: TRBD2; abundance: -; CDR3nt: TGTGCCAGCAGCGGCCGACTAGCGGGAGATAACAATGAGCAGTTCTTC; CDR3aa: CASSGRLAGDNNEQFF
v_gene: TRBV19; j_gene: TRBJ1-2; d_gene: -; abundance: few; CDR3nt: TGTGCCAGTAGTATGGGTACTAACTATGGCTACACCTTC; CDR3aa: CASSMGTNYGYTF
v_gene: TRBV9; j_gene: TRBJ1-3; d_gene: -; abundance: -; CDR3nt: TGTGCCAGCAGCGTAGCGTGGAGCTCTGGAAACACCATATATTTT; CDR3aa: CASSVAWSSGNTIYF
v_gene: TRBV29-1; j_gene: TRBJ2-7; d_gene: TRBD2; abundance: -; CDR3nt: TGCAGCGTTGGGGTTGAGCGGGGGAGTTACTACGAGCAGTACTTC; CDR3aa: CSVGVERGSYYEQYF
v_gene: TRBV5-6; j_gene: TRBJ2-7; d_gene: -; abundance: -; CDR3nt: TGTGCCAGCAGCTTGAGAGGGTACGAGCAGTACTTC; CDR3aa: CASSLRGYEQYF
v_gene: TRBV6-1; j_gene: TRBJ2-5; d_gene: TRBD1; abundance: -; CDR3nt: TGTGCCAGCAGTCCCCGGACAGGGGGCGAAGAGACCCAGTACTTC; CDR3aa: CASSPRTGGEETQYF
v_gene: TRBV19; j_gene: TRBJ1-6; d_gene: TRBD1; abundance: -; CDR3nt: TGTGCCAGTAGTACGGGACAGGCAAATAATTCACCCCTCCACTTT; CDR3aa: CASSTGQANNSPLHF
v_gene: TRBV19; j_gene: TRBJ2-5; d_gene: -; abundance: -; CDR3nt: TGTGCCACGGGAGTCAGAGAGACCCAGTACTTC; CDR3aa: CATGVRETQYF
v_gene: TRBV19; j_gene: TRBJ1-4; d_gene: -; abundance: few; CDR3nt: TGTGCCAGTAATATCCAGGGTGAAAAACTGTTTTTT; CDR3aa: CASNIQGEKLFF
v_gene: TRBV7-8; j_gene: TRBJ2-3; d_gene: -; abundance: -; CDR3nt: TGTGCCAGCAGCGCCACCGGGACTAGCACAGATACGCAGTATTTT; CDR3aa: CASSATGTSTDTQYF
v_gene: TRBV6-5; j_gene: TRBJ1-1; d_gene: TRBD1; abundance: -; CDR3nt: TGTGCCAGCAGTTACGTGGGACAGGGGCCCACTGAAGCTTTCTTT; CDR3aa: CASSYVGQGPTEAFF
v_gene: TRBV19; j_gene: TRBJ2-7; d_gene: TRBD1; abundance: -; CDR3nt: TGTGCCAGTAGCGACAGGGAAACCTACGAGCAGTACTTC; CDR3aa: CASSDRETYEQYF
v_gene: TRBV11-3; j_gene: TRBJ2-1; d_gene: TRBD1; abundance: -; CDR3nt: TGTGCCAGCAGCTGGGACAGCGATGAGCAGTTCTTC; CDR3aa: CASSWDSDEQFF
v_gene: TRBV6-5; j_gene: TRBJ2-3; d_gene: -; abundance: -; CDR3nt: TGTGCCAGCAGTTCGGGGGACCCCACAGATACGCAGTATTTT; CDR3aa: CASSSGDPTDTQYF
v_gene: TRBV25-1; j_gene: TRBJ1-6; d_gene: -; abundance: -; CDR3nt: TGTGCCAGCAGGGTTGGACAGTACTATAATTCACCCCTCCACTTT; CDR3aa: CASRVGQYYNSPLHF